A single count supports the clone carrying this TCR beta chain. Its antigen is unknown. These data are taken from a study of cytomegalovirus exposure and HLA in healthy donors. Study background: A subsequent analysis stated that the 95 to 150 validation repertoires were run on the same platform as the approximately 700 first-cohort repertoires.

The table came from immunoSEQ multiplex PCR; TCRdb's copy has only in-frame clones and leaves some out. The data show tens of thousands of clones, around 95% seen once. V was pared by 3 bases and J by 1 base, with 19 bases between. Germline CDR1 and CDR2: SGHVS and FQNEAQ. This CDR3 is built from 18 residues. Study-level findings and limits: Reported performance of the classifier showed diagnosis of cytomegalovirus status with high specificity and sensitivity. Some TCR beta chains (164 of them) were listed as cytomegalovirus-associated. Rare sequences made up most TCRs, while some public TCRs were found in many donors.

This receptor was identified in a man between 18 and 35 years old in good health and CMV-seropositive. The genes are TRBV7-8 and TRBJ1-5; possible D gene TRBD1, 6 bases. The specimen was PBMCs. CDR3 bases: TGTGCCAGCAGCTTTCAGAGGACAGTCACTTGGAGCAATCAGCCCCAGCATTTT. Its protein product is CASSFQRTVTWSNQPQHF.